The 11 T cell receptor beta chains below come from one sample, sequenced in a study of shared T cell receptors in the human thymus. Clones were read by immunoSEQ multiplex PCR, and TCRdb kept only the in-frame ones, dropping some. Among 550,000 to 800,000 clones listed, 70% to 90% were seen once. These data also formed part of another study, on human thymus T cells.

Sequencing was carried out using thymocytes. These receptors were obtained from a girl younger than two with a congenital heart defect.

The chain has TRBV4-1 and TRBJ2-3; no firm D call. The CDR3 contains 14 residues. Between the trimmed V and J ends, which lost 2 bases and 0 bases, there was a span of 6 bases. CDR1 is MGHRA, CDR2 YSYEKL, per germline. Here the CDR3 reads CASSQSSSTDTQYF. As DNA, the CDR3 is TGCGCCAGCAGCCAAAGTAGTAGCACAGATACGCAGTATTTT.

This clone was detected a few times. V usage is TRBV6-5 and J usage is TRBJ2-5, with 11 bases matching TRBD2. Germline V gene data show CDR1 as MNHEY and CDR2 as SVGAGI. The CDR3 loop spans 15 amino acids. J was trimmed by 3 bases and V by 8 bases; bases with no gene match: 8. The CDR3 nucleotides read TGTGCCAGCCGGATTACTAGCGGGGGAAAAGAGACCCAGTACTTC. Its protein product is CASRITSGGKETQYF.

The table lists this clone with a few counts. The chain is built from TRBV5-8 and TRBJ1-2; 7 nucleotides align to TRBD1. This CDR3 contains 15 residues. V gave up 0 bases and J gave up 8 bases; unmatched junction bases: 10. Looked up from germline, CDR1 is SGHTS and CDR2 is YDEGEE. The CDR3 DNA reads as TGTGCCAGCAGCTTGGTAACAGGGGTCCGTCAGGGCTACACCTTC. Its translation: CASSLVTGVRQGYTF.

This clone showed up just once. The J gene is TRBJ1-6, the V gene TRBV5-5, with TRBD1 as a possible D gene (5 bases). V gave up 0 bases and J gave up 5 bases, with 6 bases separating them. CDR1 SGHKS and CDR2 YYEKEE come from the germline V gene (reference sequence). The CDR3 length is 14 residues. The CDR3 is CASSLEQDNSPLHF. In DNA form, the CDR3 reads TGTGCCAGCAGCTTGGAACAGGATAATTCACCCCTCCACTTT.

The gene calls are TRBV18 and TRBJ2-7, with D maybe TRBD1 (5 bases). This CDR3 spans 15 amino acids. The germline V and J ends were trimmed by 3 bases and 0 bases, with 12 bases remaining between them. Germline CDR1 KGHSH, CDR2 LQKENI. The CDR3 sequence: CASSPRQSSSYEQYF. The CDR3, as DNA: TGTGCCAGCTCACCGAGACAGAGCAGCTCCTACGAGCAGTACTTC.

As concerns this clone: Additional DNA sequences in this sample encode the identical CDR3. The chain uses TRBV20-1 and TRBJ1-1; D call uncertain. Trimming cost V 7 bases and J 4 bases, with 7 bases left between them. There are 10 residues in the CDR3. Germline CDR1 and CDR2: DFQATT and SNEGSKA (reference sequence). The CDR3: CSVEGTEAFF. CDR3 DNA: TGCAGTGTGGAGGGCACTGAAGCTTTCTTT.

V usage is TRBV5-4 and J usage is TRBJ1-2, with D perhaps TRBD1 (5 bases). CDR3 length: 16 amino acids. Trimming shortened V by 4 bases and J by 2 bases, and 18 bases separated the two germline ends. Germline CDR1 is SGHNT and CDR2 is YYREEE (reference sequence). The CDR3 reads CASSGEETATNYGYTF. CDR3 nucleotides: TGTGCCAGCAGCGGAGAAGAGACAGCCACAAACTATGGCTACACCTTC.

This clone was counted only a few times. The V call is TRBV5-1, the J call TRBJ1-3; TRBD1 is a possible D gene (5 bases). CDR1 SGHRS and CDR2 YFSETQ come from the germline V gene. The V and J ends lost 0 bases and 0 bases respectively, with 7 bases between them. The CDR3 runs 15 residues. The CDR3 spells CASSLGQYSGNTIYF. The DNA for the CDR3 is TGCGCCAGCAGCTTGGGACAGTACTCTGGAAACACCATATATTTT.

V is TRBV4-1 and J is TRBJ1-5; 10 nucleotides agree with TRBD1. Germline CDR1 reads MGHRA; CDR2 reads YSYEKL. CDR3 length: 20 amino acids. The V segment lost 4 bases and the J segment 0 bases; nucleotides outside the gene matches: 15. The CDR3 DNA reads TGCGCCAGCAGCCGGATTTACCTGGACAGGGGGGGATATAGCAATCAGCCCCAGCATTTT. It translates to CASSRIYLDRGGYSNQPQHF.

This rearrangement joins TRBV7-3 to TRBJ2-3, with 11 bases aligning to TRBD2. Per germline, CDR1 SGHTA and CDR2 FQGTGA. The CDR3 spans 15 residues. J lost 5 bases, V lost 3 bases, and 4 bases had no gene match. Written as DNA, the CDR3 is TGTGCCAGCAGCTTTAGCGGGGGGGCCCTAGATACGCAGTATTTT. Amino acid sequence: CASSFSGGALDTQYF.

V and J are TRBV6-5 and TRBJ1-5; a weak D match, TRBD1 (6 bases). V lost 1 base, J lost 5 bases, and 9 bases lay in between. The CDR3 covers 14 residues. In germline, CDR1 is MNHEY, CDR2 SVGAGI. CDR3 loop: CASSYLGQHQPQHF. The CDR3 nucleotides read TGTGCCAGCAGTTACTTAGGACAGCATCAGCCCCAGCATTTT.